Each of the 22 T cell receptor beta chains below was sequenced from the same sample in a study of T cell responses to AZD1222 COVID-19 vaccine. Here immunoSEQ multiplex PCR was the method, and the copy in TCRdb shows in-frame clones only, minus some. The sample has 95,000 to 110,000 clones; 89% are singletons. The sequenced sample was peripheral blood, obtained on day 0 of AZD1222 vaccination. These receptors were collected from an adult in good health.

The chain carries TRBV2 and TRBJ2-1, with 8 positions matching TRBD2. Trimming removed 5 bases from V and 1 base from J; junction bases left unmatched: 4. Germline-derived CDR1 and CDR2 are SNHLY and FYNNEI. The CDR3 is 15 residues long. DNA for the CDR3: TGTGCCAGCAGTTCAACTAGCGGATCCTACAATGAGCAGTTCTTC. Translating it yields CASSSTSGSYNEQFF.

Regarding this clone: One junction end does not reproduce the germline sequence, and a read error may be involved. CDR3 in DNA: TGTGCCAGTAGTATAGTGTTAGGGACATTAGCGCTCTTC. It specifies CASSIVLGTLALF. The chain joins TRBV19 to TRBJ2-1; D may be TRBD1 (6 bases). This CDR3 contains 13 residues. CDR1 and CDR2 (germline): LNHDA, SQIVND (reference sequence).

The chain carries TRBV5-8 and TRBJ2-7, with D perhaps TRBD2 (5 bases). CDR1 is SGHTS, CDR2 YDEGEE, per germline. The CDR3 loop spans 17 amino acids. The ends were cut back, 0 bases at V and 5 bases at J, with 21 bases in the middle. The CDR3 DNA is TGTGCCAGCAGCTTGGGTGGGTGGGGAGCTTCCCCAAACGAGCAGTACTTC. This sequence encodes CASSLGGWGASPNEQYF.

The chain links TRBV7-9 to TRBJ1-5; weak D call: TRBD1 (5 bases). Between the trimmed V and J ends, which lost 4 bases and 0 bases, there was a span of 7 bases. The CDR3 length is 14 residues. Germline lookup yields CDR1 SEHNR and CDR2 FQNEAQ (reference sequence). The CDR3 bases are TGTGCCAGCAGCTCTCAGGGTAGCAATCAGCCCCAGCATTTT. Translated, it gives CASSSQGSNQPQHF. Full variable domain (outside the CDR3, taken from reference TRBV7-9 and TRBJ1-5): DTGVSQNPRHKITKRGQNVTFRCDPISEHNRLYWYRQTLGQGPEFLTYFQNEAQLEKSRLLSDRFSAERPKGSFSTLEIQRTEQGDSAMYLCASSSQGSNQPQHFGDGTRLSIL.

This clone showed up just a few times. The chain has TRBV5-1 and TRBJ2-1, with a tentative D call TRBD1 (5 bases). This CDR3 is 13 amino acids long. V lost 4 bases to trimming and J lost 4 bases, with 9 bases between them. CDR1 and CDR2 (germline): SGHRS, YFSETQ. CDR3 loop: CASSQTDYNEQFF. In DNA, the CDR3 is TGCGCCAGCAGCCAGACAGATTACAATGAGCAGTTCTTC.

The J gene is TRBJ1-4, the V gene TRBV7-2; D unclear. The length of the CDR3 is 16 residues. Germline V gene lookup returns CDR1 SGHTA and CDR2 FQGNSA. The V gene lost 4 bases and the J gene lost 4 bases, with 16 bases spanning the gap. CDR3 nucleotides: TGTGCCAGCAGCTCAAGTCCGGTCACCTTTAATGAAAAACTGTTTTTT. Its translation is CASSSSPVTFNEKLFF.

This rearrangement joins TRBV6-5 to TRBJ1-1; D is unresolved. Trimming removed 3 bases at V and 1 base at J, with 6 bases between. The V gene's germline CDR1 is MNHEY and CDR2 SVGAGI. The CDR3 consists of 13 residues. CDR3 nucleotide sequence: TGTGCCAGCAGTTATGGAGGGAACACTGAAGCTTTCTTT. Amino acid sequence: CASSYGGNTEAFF.

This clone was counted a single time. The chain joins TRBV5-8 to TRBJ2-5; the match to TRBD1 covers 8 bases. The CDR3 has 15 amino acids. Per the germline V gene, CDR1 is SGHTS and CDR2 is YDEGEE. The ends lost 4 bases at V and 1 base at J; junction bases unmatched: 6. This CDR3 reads CASSPGQAFQETQYF. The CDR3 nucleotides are TGTGCCAGCAGCCCGGGACAGGCCTTCCAAGAGACCCAGTACTTC. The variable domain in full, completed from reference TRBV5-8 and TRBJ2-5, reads EAGVTQSPTHLIKTRGQQATLRCSPISGHTSVYWYQQALGLGLQFLLWYDEGEERNRGNFPPRFSGRQFPNYSSELNVNALELEDSALYLCASSPGQAFQETQYFGPGTRLLVL.

The CDR3 protein is CASSLGQNGPRSTEAFF. The DNA of the CDR3 is TGTGCCAGCAGCTTAGGTCAGAACGGACCGAGGAGCACTGAAGCTTTCTTT. The chain is built from TRBV7-9 and TRBJ1-1, with D unclear. The germline CDR1 and CDR2 sequences are SEHNR and FQNEAQ (reference sequence). V was pared by 1 base and J by 4 bases, with 19 bases between. The CDR3 has 17 residues.

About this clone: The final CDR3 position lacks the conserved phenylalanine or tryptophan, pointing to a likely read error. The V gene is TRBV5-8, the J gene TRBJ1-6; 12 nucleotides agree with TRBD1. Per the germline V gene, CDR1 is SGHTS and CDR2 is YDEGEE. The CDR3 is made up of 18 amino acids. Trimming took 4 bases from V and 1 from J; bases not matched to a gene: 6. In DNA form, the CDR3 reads TGTGCCAGCAGCCGGGGACAGGGGGCTCGGTCCTATAATTCACCCCTCCACCTT. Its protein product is CASSRGQGARSYNSPLHL.

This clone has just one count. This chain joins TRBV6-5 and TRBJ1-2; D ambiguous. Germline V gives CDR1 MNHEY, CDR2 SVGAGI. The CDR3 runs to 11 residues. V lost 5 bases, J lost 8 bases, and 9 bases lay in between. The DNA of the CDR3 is TGTGCCAGCAGTCTCGACGAGGGCTACACCTTC. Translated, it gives CASSLDEGYTF.

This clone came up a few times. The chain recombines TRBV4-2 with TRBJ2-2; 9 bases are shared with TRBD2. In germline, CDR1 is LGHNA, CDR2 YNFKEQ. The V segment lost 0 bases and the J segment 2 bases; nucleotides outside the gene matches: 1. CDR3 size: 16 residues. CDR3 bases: TGTGCCAGCAGCCAAGAAGCGGGGGGAAACACCGGGGAGCTGTTTTTT. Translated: CASSQEAGGNTGELFF.

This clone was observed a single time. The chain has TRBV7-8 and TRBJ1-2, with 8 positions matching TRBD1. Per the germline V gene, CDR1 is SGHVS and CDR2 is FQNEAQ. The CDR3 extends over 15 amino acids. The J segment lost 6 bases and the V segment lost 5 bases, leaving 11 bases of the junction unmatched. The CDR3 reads CASSDRQGRKDGYTF. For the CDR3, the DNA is TGTGCCAGCAGCGATCGACAGGGGAGAAAAGATGGCTACACCTTC. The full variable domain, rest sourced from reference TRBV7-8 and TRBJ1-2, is GAGVSQSPRYKVAKRGQDVALRCDPISGHVSLFWYQQALGQGPEFLTYFQNEAQLDKSGLPSDRFFAERPEGSVSTLKIQRTQQEDSAVYLCASSDRQGRKDGYTFGSGTRLTVV.

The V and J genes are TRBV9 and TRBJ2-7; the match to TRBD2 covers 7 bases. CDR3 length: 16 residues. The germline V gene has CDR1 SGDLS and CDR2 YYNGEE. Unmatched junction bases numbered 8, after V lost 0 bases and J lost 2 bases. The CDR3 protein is CASSVAGSGGAYEQYF. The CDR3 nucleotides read TGTGCCAGCAGCGTAGCCGGTAGTGGGGGGGCCTACGAGCAGTACTTC. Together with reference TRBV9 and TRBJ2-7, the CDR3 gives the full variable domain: DSGVTQTPKHLITATGQRVTLRCSPRSGDLSVYWYQQSLDQGLQFLIQYYNGEERAKGNILERFSAQQFPDLHSELNLSSLELGDSALYFCASSVAGSGGAYEQYFGPGTRLTVT.

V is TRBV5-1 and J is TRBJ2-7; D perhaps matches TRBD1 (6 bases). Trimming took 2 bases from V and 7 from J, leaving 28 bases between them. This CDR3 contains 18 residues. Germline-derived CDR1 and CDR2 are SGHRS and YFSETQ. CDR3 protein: CASSFQSIQESSQGEQYF. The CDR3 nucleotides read TGCGCCAGCAGCTTCCAGTCAATACAGGAATCCTCTCAGGGGGAGCAGTACTTC.

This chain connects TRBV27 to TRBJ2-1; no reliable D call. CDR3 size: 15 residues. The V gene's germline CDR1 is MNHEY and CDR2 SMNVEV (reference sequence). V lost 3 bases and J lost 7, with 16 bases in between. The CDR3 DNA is TGTGCCAGCAGTTTCTCGGTTAGTCGGGCTAATGAGCAGTTCTTC. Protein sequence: CASSFSVSRANEQFF.

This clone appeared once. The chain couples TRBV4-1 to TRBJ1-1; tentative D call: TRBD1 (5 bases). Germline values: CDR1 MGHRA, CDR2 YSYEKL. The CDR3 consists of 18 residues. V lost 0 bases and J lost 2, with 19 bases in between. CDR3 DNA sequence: TGCGCCAGCAGCCAAGATCGGAGACAGAGTAAACTAAACACTGAAGCTTTCTTT. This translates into CASSQDRRQSKLNTEAFF.

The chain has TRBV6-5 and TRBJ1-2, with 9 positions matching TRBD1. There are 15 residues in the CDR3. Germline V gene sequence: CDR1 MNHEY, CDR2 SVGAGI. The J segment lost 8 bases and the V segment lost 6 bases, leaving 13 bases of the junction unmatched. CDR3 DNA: TGTGCCAGCAGCCGCACTATTCGGACAGGGGAGGGCTACACCTTC. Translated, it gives CASSRTIRTGEGYTF.

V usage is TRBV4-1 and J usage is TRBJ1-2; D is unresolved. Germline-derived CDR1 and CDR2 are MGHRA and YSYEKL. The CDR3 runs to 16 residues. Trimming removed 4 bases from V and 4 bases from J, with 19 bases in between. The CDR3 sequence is CASSLSLDLGLYGYTF. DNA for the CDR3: TGCGCCAGCAGCCTGTCATTGGACCTGGGCCTCTATGGCTACACCTTC.

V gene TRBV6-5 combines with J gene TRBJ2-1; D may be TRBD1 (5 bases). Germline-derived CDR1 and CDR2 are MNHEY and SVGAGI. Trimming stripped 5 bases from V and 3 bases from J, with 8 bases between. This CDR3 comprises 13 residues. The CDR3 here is CASSQGLYNEQFF. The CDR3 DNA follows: TGTGCCAGCAGTCAGGGCCTCTACAATGAGCAGTTCTTC.

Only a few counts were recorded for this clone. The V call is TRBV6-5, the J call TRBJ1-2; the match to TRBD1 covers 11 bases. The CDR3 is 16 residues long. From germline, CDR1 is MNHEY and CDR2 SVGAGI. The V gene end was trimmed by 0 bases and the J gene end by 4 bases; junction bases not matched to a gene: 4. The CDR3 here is CASSYSRTGGGYGYTF. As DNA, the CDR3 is TGTGCCAGCAGTTACTCCAGGACAGGGGGCGGCTATGGCTACACCTTC.

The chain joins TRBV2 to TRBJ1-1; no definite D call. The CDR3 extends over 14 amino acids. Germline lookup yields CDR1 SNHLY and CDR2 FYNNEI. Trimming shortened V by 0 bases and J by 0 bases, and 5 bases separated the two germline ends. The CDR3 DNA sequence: TGTGCCAGCAGTGAAGCCTGGGTGAACACTGAAGCTTTCTTT. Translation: CASSEAWVNTEAFF.